This TCR beta chain was profiled in a study of cytomegalovirus exposure and HLA in healthy donors. Study-wide context: Of the donors genotyped, several hundred in all, over 80% fell in the Caucasian-associated ancestry cluster.

Both 60 Vbeta primers and 13 Jbeta primers went into the PCR. Only in-frame clones appear in the TCRdb table, and some are missing; sequencing was by immunoSEQ multiplex PCR. The sample lists more than 200,000 clones, approximately 83% occurring once. The CDR3 is 15 residues long. Germline values: CDR1 SGDLS, CDR2 YYNGEE. Trimming took 2 bases from V and 7 from J; bases not matched to a gene: 3. This TCR derives from a girl aged 5-17 years in good health and CMV-seronegative. The chain links TRBV9 to TRBJ2-1; TRBD2 agrees at 13 bases. Sequencing was done on a sample of PBMCs. DNA for the CDR3: TGTGCCAGCAGCGTTACTAGCGGGGGGGCGAATGAGCAGTTCTTC. Amino acid sequence: CASSVTSGGANEQFF.